This entry describes one T cell receptor (beta chain). Its antigen is not identified. Other DNA sequences in the sample encode the same CDR3. This CDR3 has 11 amino acids. The germline V gene encodes CDR1 WNHNN and CDR2 SYGVQD (reference sequence). V dropped 5 bases and J dropped 4 bases, with 6 bases sitting between them. This sample was taken from a study of cytomegalovirus exposure and HLA in healthy donors. Turning to the study itself: In a previous analysis, around 110 million unique TCR beta sequences were found from some 180 million T cells.

13 Jbeta primers and 60 Vbeta primers were used for the PCR. Libraries were prepared by immunoSEQ multiplex PCR; TCRdb keeps only in-frame clonotypes and omits some of them. In the table there are over 100,000 clones, about 78% of which are singletons. Whole-study results and caveats: Reports described diagnosis of cytomegalovirus status by the classifier as highly specific and sensitive. The sole available immune exposure information was CMV serostatus.

The V and J genes are TRBV10-1 and TRBJ2-7; D possibly corresponds to TRBD2 (6 bases). The sample taken for sequencing was PBMCs. The receptor's source is a woman between 40 and 50 years old in good health and CMV-seropositive. The CDR3 DNA sequence: TGCGCCAGCAGTAGCGGGTACGAGCAGTACTTC. It codes for CASSSGYEQYF.